What follows are 31 T cell receptor beta chains derived from one specimen sequenced in a study of cytomegalovirus exposure and HLA in healthy donors. A multiplex PCR was run with 60 Vbeta primers and 13 Jbeta primers. TCRdb's copy holds only in-frame clones and misses some; the assay was immunoSEQ multiplex PCR. The table lists about 68,000 clones, more than 80% of them singletons. The sample comprised PBMCs. These receptors were taken from a human donor in good health.

This clone was counted between two and nine times. The chain carries TRBV10-1 and TRBJ1-1; D is uncertain. The CDR3 extends over 12 amino acids. CDR1 WNHNN and CDR2 SYGVQD come from the germline V gene (reference sequence). V shed 5 bases and J shed 1 base, with 5 bases lying between them. The CDR3 bases are TGCGCCAGCAGTTCCCGGAACACTGAAGCTTTCTTT. Its protein is CASSSRNTEAFF.

This chain connects TRBV7-2 to TRBJ2-5; no clear D gene. The CDR3 runs to 15 residues. CDR1 is SGHTA, CDR2 FQGNSA, per germline. V gave up 1 base and J gave up 2 bases, with 11 bases separating them. CDR3 sequence (DNA): TGTGCCAGCAGCTTAGTCGGGTCAGCACAAGAGACCCAGTACTTC. Protein: CASSLVGSAQETQYF.

The rearrangement joins TRBV9 to TRBJ1-3, with no clear D. With 5 bases removed from V and 4 bases from J, the gap between germline ends came to 10 bases. Germline V gives CDR1 SGDLS, CDR2 YYNGEE. The CDR3 is 13 amino acids. The CDR3 DNA sequence: TGTGCCAGCAGAAAGGAGGGCGGAAACACCATATATTTT. This encodes CASRKEGGNTIYF.

The chain couples TRBV9 to TRBJ1-6; a weak D match, TRBD1 (5 bases). Trimming removed 3 bases at V and 8 bases at J, with 12 bases between. This CDR3 is 14 amino acids long. Germline CDR1 reads SGDLS; CDR2 reads YYNGEE. The CDR3 sequence: CASSGQTEDSPLHF. In nucleotides, the CDR3 is TGTGCCAGCAGCGGACAGACAGAGGATTCACCCCTCCACTTT.

V usage is TRBV6-7 and J usage is TRBJ2-4; TRBD2 might be the D (7 bases). TRBV6-7 carries the ORF label, with uncertain function. V was clipped by 0 bases and J by 3 bases, with 15 bases between them. This CDR3 is 17 amino acids long. DNA of the CDR3: TGTGCCAGCAGTTACTCCCGTTGGGGGGGCGGCAAAAACATTCAGTACTTC. Its translation is CASSYSRWGGGKNIQYF.

The J gene is TRBJ1-1, the V gene TRBV19, with 8 bases matching TRBD1. The CDR3 has 15 amino acids. V was pared by 0 bases and J by 6 bases, with 6 bases of the junction left unmatched. From germline, CDR1 is LNHDA and CDR2 SQIVND (reference sequence). The CDR3 nucleotides read TGTGCCAGTAGTATAGATCTGACAGGGGTCCCTGAAGCTTTCTTT. Its protein product is CASSIDLTGVPEAFF.

The chain links TRBV15 to TRBJ2-1; 7 nucleotides match TRBD2. This CDR3 has 16 amino acids. In germline, CDR1 is LNHNV, CDR2 YYDKDF (reference sequence). The junction had 8 bases not matched to a gene; V was cut back by 5 bases and J by 1 base. The CDR3 region is CATSERLAESYNEQFF. The CDR3 nucleotides are TGTGCCACCAGCGAACGACTAGCCGAATCCTACAATGAGCAGTTCTTC.

This clone was seen a handful of times. This sequence joins TRBV7-8 and TRBJ1-6, with D unclear. The germline V gene has CDR1 SGHVS and CDR2 FQNEAQ. With 6 bases removed from V and 1 base from J, the gap between germline ends came to 19 bases. This CDR3 comprises 18 residues. The CDR3 here is CASSPIVLWSSYNSPLHF. For the CDR3, the DNA is TGTGCCAGCAGTCCGATTGTCTTGTGGAGTTCCTATAATTCACCCCTCCACTTT. Combining the CDR3 with reference TRBV7-8 and TRBJ1-6 gives the whole variable domain GAGVSQSPRYKVAKRGQDVALRCDPISGHVSLFWYQQALGQGPEFLTYFQNEAQLDKSGLPSDRFFAERPEGSVSTLKIQRTQQEDSAVYLCASSPIVLWSSYNSPLHFGNGTRLTVT.

The chain couples TRBV2 to TRBJ2-5; no clear D gene. Germline assignment: CDR1 SNHLY and CDR2 FYNNEI. V was pared by 6 bases and J by 2 bases, with 4 bases between. This CDR3 comprises 11 residues. CDR3 sequence: CASSVQETQYF. In DNA, the CDR3 is TGTGCCAGCAGCGTACAAGAGACCCAGTACTTC.

The chain has TRBV15 and TRBJ1-1; D is unresolved. CDR1 LNHNV and CDR2 YYDKDF come from the germline V gene (reference sequence). There are 15 residues in the CDR3. The V and J ends lost 4 bases and 4 bases respectively, with 16 bases between them. CDR3 nucleotide sequence: TGTGCCACCAGCAATCGACTGTCGGCCGGCACTGAAGCTTTCTTT. This translates into CATSNRLSAGTEAFF.

With respect to this clone: Other nucleotide sequences in the sample specify the same CDR3. The chain employs TRBV29-1 and TRBJ1-1; D not resolved. V lost 4 bases and J 1 base, leaving 7 bases between the germline ends. The V gene's germline CDR1 is SQVTM and CDR2 ANQGSEA. This CDR3 is built from 12 residues. This chain's CDR3 is CSVGSGNTEAFF. The CDR3 DNA is TGCAGCGTTGGGTCAGGGAACACTGAAGCTTTCTTT.

The chain employs TRBV4-1 and TRBJ2-5; the match to TRBD2 covers 10 bases. This CDR3 has 15 residues. The V and J ends lost 2 bases and 5 bases, in that order; junction bases with no gene match: 5. Germline assignment: CDR1 MGHRA and CDR2 YSYEKL. The CDR3 DNA is TGCGCCAGCAGCCAAATACTAGCGGGGTTTGAGACCCAGTACTTC. Encoded protein: CASSQILAGFETQYF.

The chain carries TRBV28 and TRBJ2-3; 8 positions agree with TRBD2. Germline CDR1 and CDR2: MDHEN and SYDVKM. The CDR3 totals 16 residues. The trim removed 5 bases at V and 2 bases at J, leaving 9 bases unmatched. The CDR3 DNA reads as TGTGCCAGCAGTCCCCCGGGCGGGGGGACCACAGATACGCAGTATTTT. Protein: CASSPPGGGTTDTQYF.

The chain is built from TRBV5-1 and TRBJ2-6; D is unresolved. The CDR3 is 14 residues long. Germline V gene data show CDR1 as SGHRS and CDR2 as YFSETQ. V was clipped by 5 bases and J by 2 bases, with 8 bases between them. The CDR3 sequence: CASRRSPGANVLTF. The CDR3 DNA reads as TGCGCCAGCAGGCGGAGTCCTGGGGCCAACGTCCTGACTTTC.

This clone was seen a few times. One end of the junction is discordant with germline, which a read error may explain. The rearrangement uses TRBV7-9 and TRBJ1-4; 8 nucleotides align to TRBD1. Germline V CDR1 and CDR2: SEHNR, FQNEAQ (reference sequence). The CDR3 has 15 amino acids. CDR3 nucleotide sequence: TGTTCCAGCAGCCTTCTCAGGACAGGGAATGAAAAACTGTTTTTT. This translates into CSSSLLRTGNEKLFF.

The J gene is TRBJ2-1, the V gene TRBV9; D unresolved. This CDR3 region has 13 residues. From germline, CDR1 is SGDLS and CDR2 YYNGEE. V was clipped by 1 base and J by 7 bases, with 9 bases between them. DNA of the CDR3: TGTGCCAGCAGCGTAAGTCGCGTGAATGAGCAGTTCTTC. Protein sequence: CASSVSRVNEQFF.

The chain has TRBV5-4 and TRBJ2-1; TRBD1 might be the D (7 bases). The germline V gene has CDR1 SGHNT and CDR2 YYREEE (reference sequence). The CDR3 covers 14 residues. Trimming stripped 6 bases from V and 4 bases from J, with 14 bases between. CDR3 region: CASIEQGRYNEQFF. The CDR3 DNA follows: TGTGCCAGCATCGAACAGGGGAGGTACAATGAGCAGTTCTTC.

This chain joins TRBV5-1 and TRBJ1-4; TRBD1 is a possible D gene (5 bases). This CDR3 contains 15 residues. Germline lookup yields CDR1 SGHRS and CDR2 YFSETQ. Trimming stripped 0 bases from V and 7 bases from J, with 13 bases between. The CDR3 DNA is TGCGCCAGCAGCTTGGGGGGGGATTGGAGTGAAAAACTGTTTTTT. This translates into CASSLGGDWSEKLFF.

The chain uses TRBV19 and TRBJ2-2, with TRBD1 identical over 8 bases. From germline, CDR1 is LNHDA and CDR2 SQIVND (reference sequence). The CDR3 is 17 residues long. V lost 3 bases to trimming and J lost 7 bases; unmatched junction nucleotides: 13. The CDR3 nucleotides read TGTGCCAGTAGTATTCGGACCGGGACAGGAAAGGACGGGGAGCTGTTTTTT. Protein: CASSIRTGTGKDGELFF.

This chain uses TRBV7-2 with TRBJ1-2; D unresolved. The V gene's germline CDR1 is SGHTA and CDR2 FQGNSA. V shed 2 bases and J shed 3 bases, with 10 bases lying between them. The CDR3 sequence is 14 residues long. The CDR3 bases are TGTGCCAGCAGCTTATTTACCGGGGACTATGGCTACACCTTC. Protein: CASSLFTGDYGYTF.

This clone was counted once. This chain links TRBV5-8 with TRBJ2-5; TRBD2 aligns across 8 bases. Germline trimming cut 1 base from V and 2 bases from J; bases unmatched to any gene: 1. Germline CDR1 reads SGHTS; CDR2 reads YDEGEE. The CDR3 is made up of 14 amino acids. The CDR3: CASSLRGGQETQYF. The CDR3 DNA sequence: TGTGCCAGCAGCTTGCGGGGGGGGCAAGAGACCCAGTACTTC.

The chain couples TRBV12-5 to TRBJ1-5; 9 bases are a match to TRBD1. The CDR3 has 15 residues. Germline V gives CDR1 LGHNT, CDR2 FRNRAP. Losses at the gene ends were 2 bases for V and 9 bases for J; bases not matched to a gene: 8. The CDR3 region has the DNA TGTGCTAGTGGTTTGTCCCCGGGACAGGGTAGGCCCCAGCATTTT. It codes for CASGLSPGQGRPQHF. Based on the CDR3 plus reference TRBV12-5 and TRBJ1-5, the full variable domain is DARVTQTPRHKVTEMGQEVTMRCQPILGHNTVFWYRQTMMQGLELLAYFRNRAPLDDSGMPKDRFSAEMPDATLATLKIQPSEPRDSAVYFCASGLSPGQGRPQHFGDGTRLSIL.

This rearrangement joins TRBV5-5 to TRBJ2-7; 9 positions agree with TRBD1. This CDR3 comprises 16 residues. V gave up 4 bases and J gave up 0 bases; unmatched junction bases: 8. Per the germline V gene, CDR1 is SGHKS and CDR2 is YYEKEE (reference sequence). The CDR3 DNA reads TGTGCCAGCAGCATACGACAGGGGGTCAGCTCCTACGAGCAGTACTTC. It yields the protein CASSIRQGVSSYEQYF.

V usage is TRBV2 and J usage is TRBJ1-6, with 8 nucleotides matching TRBD1. The CDR3 sequence is 14 residues long. Trimming removed 7 bases from V and 9 bases from J; junction bases left unmatched: 8. Per germline, CDR1 SNHLY and CDR2 FYNNEI. The CDR3 nucleotides read TGTGCCAGCACCCCCCGGACAGGGTTTTCACCCCTCCACTTT. Translation gives CASTPRTGFSPLHF.

The chain combines TRBV15 with TRBJ1-4; 7 nucleotides agree with TRBD1. The CDR3 length is 16 residues. Germline assignment: CDR1 LNHNV and CDR2 YYDKDF (reference sequence). The V gene end was trimmed by 0 bases and the J gene end by 9 bases; junction bases not matched to a gene: 10. CDR3 sequence: CATSRDLTGFIQKLFF. In DNA form, the CDR3 reads TGTGCCACCAGCAGAGATCTGACAGGGTTCATTCAAAAACTGTTTTTT.

The chain carries TRBV25-1 and TRBJ1-2; D unresolved. This CDR3 has 16 residues. V lost 1 base and J lost 2, with 14 bases in between. Germline loops: CDR1 MGHDK, CDR2 SYGVNS. CDR3 sequence reads: CASSESRDWTNYGYTF. The DNA for the CDR3 is TGTGCCAGCAGTGAATCTCGGGATTGGACGAACTATGGCTACACCTTC.

CDR3 coding DNA: TGCGCCAGCAGCCATGGGCAGAACACGAACACTGAAGCTTTCTTT. Amino acids: CASSHGQNTNTEAFF. The chain combines TRBV4-1 with TRBJ1-1, with unresolved D. V lost 3 bases to trimming and J lost 1 base, with 12 bases between them. In germline, CDR1 is MGHRA, CDR2 YSYEKL. The CDR3 contains 15 residues.

The chain is built from TRBV2 and TRBJ1-1; 7 nucleotides line up with TRBD1. Trimming removed 3 bases from V and 10 bases from J; junction bases left unmatched: 8. The CDR3 runs 13 residues. Germline values: CDR1 SNHLY, CDR2 FYNNEI. The CDR3 reads CASSDPVTGPAFF. CDR3 coding DNA: TGTGCCAGCAGTGACCCGGTGACAGGGCCAGCTTTCTTT.

This clone showed up just a few times. The genes are TRBV5-1 and TRBJ2-5, with 8 bases aligning to TRBD1. Looked up from germline, CDR1 is SGHRS and CDR2 is YFSETQ. The CDR3 extends over 13 amino acids. The V segment lost 4 bases and the J segment 4 bases; nucleotides outside the gene matches: 3. This chain's CDR3 is CASSPDRGETQYF. CDR3 bases: TGCGCCAGCAGCCCCGACAGGGGAGAGACCCAGTACTTC.

V and J are TRBV2 and TRBJ1-1; maybe TRBD1 (5 bases). The CDR3 has 14 residues. The germline V gene has CDR1 SNHLY and CDR2 FYNNEI. V lost 6 bases and J lost 3, with 14 bases in between. The CDR3 DNA follows: TGTGCCAGCAGGGGAGGTGGGGCGTACACTGAAGCTTTCTTT. It yields the protein CASRGGGAYTEAFF. The variable domain in full, completed from reference TRBV2 and TRBJ1-1, reads EPEVTQTPSHQVTQMGQEVILRCVPISNHLYFYWYRQILGQKVEFLVSFYNNEISEKSEIFDDQFSVERPDGSNFTLKIRSTKLEDSAMYFCASRGGGAYTEAFFGQGTRLTVV.

The V and J genes are TRBV5-1 and TRBJ2-1; 7 positions agree with TRBD1. Losses at the gene ends were 2 bases for V and 9 bases for J; bases not matched to a gene: 11. CDR1 is SGHRS, CDR2 YFSETQ, per germline. The CDR3 has 15 residues. Written as DNA, the CDR3 is TGCGCCAGCAGCTTACGGTCAGGGGGTATTGGTGAGCAGTTCTTC. It codes for CASSLRSGGIGEQFF.